These 31 T cell receptor beta chains share one sample of origin, sequenced in a study of neoadjuvant anti-PD-1 for oral cavity cancer. Clones were read by immunoSEQ multiplex PCR, and TCRdb kept only the in-frame ones, dropping some. The sample carries 11,000 to 15,000 clones, about 71% recorded once. As for time point: after neoadjuvant nivolumab, at surgical resection. This specimen consisted of PBMCs, obtained after nivolumab (anti-PD-1) treatment. The receptors originated from a person aged 35 to 85 with oral cavity squamous cell carcinoma.

DNA of the CDR3: TGTGCCAGCAGTTTGGGTGAGGGCGTCGGCACTGAAGCTTTCTTT. This encodes CASSLGEGVGTEAFF. The chain is built from TRBV27 and TRBJ1-1; unclear D gene. Germline lookup yields CDR1 MNHEY and CDR2 SMNVEV (reference sequence). Trimming removed 3 bases at V and 4 bases at J, with 15 bases between. CDR3 length: 15 amino acids.

This clone has more than one count but fewer than ten. The chain links TRBV7-6 to TRBJ2-1; weak D call: TRBD2 (7 bases). Trimming cost V 1 base and J 7 bases, with 14 bases left between them. This CDR3 comprises 15 residues. Per germline, CDR1 SGHVS and CDR2 FNYEAQ. Here the CDR3 reads CASSLVGGAPNEQFF. The CDR3 nucleotides are TGTGCCAGCAGCTTAGTGGGGGGGGCGCCGAATGAGCAGTTCTTC.

J is TRBJ2-6 and V is TRBV7-8, with D uncertain. Trimming removed 1 base at V and 2 bases at J, with 6 bases between. Germline CDR1 and CDR2: SGHVS and FQNEAQ. The CDR3 has 15 residues. The CDR3 is CASSLEFPGANVLTF. DNA for the CDR3: TGTGCCAGCAGCTTAGAGTTCCCTGGGGCCAACGTCCTGACTTTC.

This rearrangement joins TRBV9 to TRBJ1-2; D is ambiguous. Germline V gene data show CDR1 as SGDLS and CDR2 as YYNGEE. V dropped 3 bases and J dropped 5 bases, with 2 bases sitting between them. The CDR3 has 10 residues. CDR3 DNA: TGTGCCAGCAGCGGATATGGCTACACCTTC. Its protein is CASSGYGYTF.

The V and J genes are TRBV19 and TRBJ2-3; perhaps TRBD1 as D (7 bases). Trimming left V 5 bases short and J 3 bases short, with 15 bases between. This CDR3 is 15 amino acids long. The germline V gene has CDR1 LNHDA and CDR2 SQIVND (reference sequence). This CDR3 is CASSPRQGGTDTQYF. CDR3 sequence (DNA): TGTGCCAGTAGTCCCCGGCAGGGGGGAACAGATACGCAGTATTTT.

The rearrangement links TRBV7-2 to TRBJ1-5; no reliable D call. The CDR3 length is 14 residues. V dropped 4 bases and J dropped 0 bases, with 7 bases sitting between them. The germline CDR1 and CDR2 sequences are SGHTA and FQGNSA. CDR3: CASSSQISNQPQHF. For the CDR3, the DNA is TGTGCCAGCAGCTCACAGATTAGCAATCAGCCCCAGCATTTT.

J is TRBJ2-1 and V is TRBV27; D may match TRBD1 or TRBD2 (6 bases each). V was clipped by 6 bases and J by 2 bases, with 14 bases between them. This CDR3 has 15 residues. The germline gives CDR1 MNHEY, CDR2 SMNVEV (reference sequence). The DNA of the CDR3 is TGTGCCAGCAGCCTCTGGGGGGCGCCCTACAATGAGCAGTTCTTC. It codes for CASSLWGAPYNEQFF.

This clone was detected a few times. This sequence joins TRBV28 and TRBJ2-7, with D tentatively TRBD2 (6 bases). This CDR3 is built from 16 residues. Germline assignment: CDR1 MDHEN and CDR2 SYDVKM. V lost 5 bases, J lost 3 bases, and 20 bases lay in between. CDR3 amino acids: CASSLGWGDGFYEQYF. Here the CDR3 DNA reads TGTGCCAGCAGTCTCGGATGGGGGGACGGATTCTACGAGCAGTACTTC. The full variable domain, its missing parts supplied by reference TRBV28 and TRBJ2-7, is DVKVTQSSRYLVKRTGEKVFLECVQDMDHENMFWYRQDPGLGLRLIYFSYDVKMKEKGDIPEGYSVSREKKERFSLILESASTNQTSMYLCASSLGWGDGFYEQYFGPGTRLTVT.

J is TRBJ2-1 and V is TRBV27, with a weak D call TRBD2 (6 bases). Germline CDR1 reads MNHEY; CDR2 reads SMNVEV (reference sequence). The CDR3 runs 13 residues. The ends were cut back, 7 bases at V and 10 bases at J, with 17 bases in the middle. CDR3 sequence reads: CASTSGLGWEQFF. CDR3 nucleotides: TGTGCCAGCACAAGCGGGTTGGGCTGGGAGCAGTTCTTC.

The rearrangement joins TRBV28 to TRBJ2-7; 9 nucleotides line up with TRBD2. Trimming took 3 bases from V and 6 from J; bases not matched to a gene: 9. Germline V CDR1 and CDR2: MDHEN, SYDVKM. The CDR3 is made up of 15 amino acids. DNA of the CDR3: TGTGCCAGCAGTTTTCTTAGCGGGAGTAGAGGCGAGCAGTACTTC. Amino acid sequence: CASSFLSGSRGEQYF.

This chain connects TRBV7-8 to TRBJ2-1; no clear D. V was shortened by 1 base and J by 3 bases, with 10 bases between the two germline ends. In germline, CDR1 is SGHVS, CDR2 FQNEAQ. The CDR3 length is 15 residues. CDR3 DNA sequence: TGTGCCAGCAGCTTAGGGACCGCTTACTACAATGAGCAGTTCTTC. It is translated as CASSLGTAYYNEQFF.

V and J are TRBV27 and TRBJ1-1, with a weak D call TRBD1 (6 bases). The V end lost 1 base, the J end lost 2 bases, and 11 bases lay between the germline ends. The CDR3 is 15 residues long. The germline CDR1 and CDR2 sequences are MNHEY and SMNVEV (reference sequence). CDR3 sequence: CASSLFLGGNTEAFF. CDR3 in DNA: TGTGCCAGCAGTTTATTTTTAGGGGGAAACACTGAAGCTTTCTTT.

Concerning this clone itself: Compared with germline, one end of the junction differs, possibly owing to a read error. CDR3 sequence reads: CASSLVDSRYF. The CDR3 DNA follows: TGTGCTAGCAGCTTAGTGGACAGTCGGTACTTC. The J gene is TRBJ2-7, the V gene TRBV7-7; the D gene is possibly TRBD1 (6 bases). The CDR3 runs to 11 residues. The germline CDR1 and CDR2 sequences are SSHAT and FNYEAQ (reference sequence). Filled out from reference TRBV7-7 and TRBJ2-7, the complete variable domain reads GAGVSQSPRYKVTKRGQDVTLRCDPISSHATLYWYQQALGQGPEFLTYFNYEAQPDKSGLPSDRFSAERPEGSISTLTIQRTEQRDSAMYRCASSLVDSRYFGPGTRLTVT.

This rearrangement joins TRBV28 to TRBJ2-6; unclear D gene. The germline CDR1 and CDR2 sequences are MDHEN and SYDVKM. V shed 5 bases and J shed 0 bases, with 11 bases lying between them. This CDR3 has 16 residues. CDR3 in DNA: TGTGCCAGCAGTCCCCAGGCTAGCTCTGGGGCCAACGTCCTGACTTTC. Translated, it gives CASSPQASSGANVLTF. The complete variable domain, with remaining parts taken from reference TRBV28 and TRBJ2-6, reads DVKVTQSSRYLVKRTGEKVFLECVQDMDHENMFWYRQDPGLGLRLIYFSYDVKMKEKGDIPEGYSVSREKKERFSLILESASTNQTSMYLCASSPQASSGANVLTFGAGSRLTVL.

This chain joins TRBV27 and TRBJ2-1; 15 bases match TRBD2. J was trimmed by 7 bases and V by 5 bases; bases with no gene match: 15. From germline, CDR1 is MNHEY and CDR2 SMNVEV (reference sequence). The CDR3 totals 19 residues. In DNA, the CDR3 is TGTGCCAGCAGTACTAAGCCGGGACTAGCGGGAGGAAGCTTGAATGAGCAGTTCTTC. Protein product: CASSTKPGLAGGSLNEQFF.

The chain carries TRBV27 and TRBJ1-1; D unclear. The CDR3 sequence is 15 residues long. Germline CDR1 MNHEY, CDR2 SMNVEV (reference sequence). The ends were cut back, 2 bases at V and 4 bases at J, with 14 bases in the middle. The CDR3 DNA reads as TGTGCCAGCAGTTTAGGGTGGGTGAGTGGCACTGAAGCTTTCTTT. Its protein is CASSLGWVSGTEAFF.

The chain links TRBV2 to TRBJ1-5, with 7 bases that match TRBD1. V was pared by 1 base and J by 6 bases, with 6 bases of the junction left unmatched. This CDR3 is 15 amino acids long. The germline gives CDR1 SNHLY, CDR2 FYNNEI. The CDR3 loop reads CASSEVDRVGQPQHF. CDR3 coding DNA: TGTGCCAGCAGTGAAGTCGACAGGGTCGGTCAGCCCCAGCATTTT.

The chain links TRBV7-9 to TRBJ1-1; D unresolved. The CDR3 is 12 residues long. The V gene's germline CDR1 is SEHNR and CDR2 FQNEAQ (reference sequence). V lost 1 base and J lost 8, with 8 bases in between. DNA for the CDR3: TGTGCCAGCAGCTTAGAACTGTTGGAAGCTTTCTTT. Residues: CASSLELLEAFF.

Only one count was recorded for this clone. This chain uses TRBV5-1 with TRBJ2-7, with D possibly matching TRBD2 (6 bases). The CDR3 extends over 14 amino acids. Germline assignment: CDR1 SGHRS and CDR2 YFSETQ. V was cut by 3 bases and J by 7 bases, with 17 bases left in between. The CDR3 loop reads CASSSMSGRWEQYF. The CDR3 DNA reads TGCGCCAGCAGCTCTATGTCAGGGAGGTGGGAGCAGTACTTC.

This clone turned up a few times. As DNA, the CDR3 is TGTGCCAGCACCCCTTGGGGGGCTAGCACAGATACGCAGTATTTT. Amino acids: CASTPWGASTDTQYF. The chain is built from TRBV2 and TRBJ2-3, with D perhaps TRBD1 or TRBD2 (6 bases each). The CDR3 is 15 amino acids. Germline CDR1 is SNHLY and CDR2 is FYNNEI. The V end was cut by 7 bases, the J end by 0 bases, with 14 bases between.

The chain combines TRBV15 with TRBJ2-2, with D perhaps TRBD2 (6 bases). The CDR3 runs 12 residues. Trimming took off 3 bases at V and 9 bases at J, with 8 bases between the two ends. Per germline, CDR1 LNHNV and CDR2 YYDKDF (reference sequence). The chain's CDR3 is CATSREGRELFF. CDR3 sequence (DNA): TGTGCCACCAGCAGGGAGGGGCGGGAGCTGTTTTTT.

The chain links TRBV5-1 to TRBJ2-7; 7 bases align to TRBD2. There are 17 residues in the CDR3. Germline V gives CDR1 SGHRS, CDR2 YFSETQ. Trimming took 1 base from V and 3 from J; bases not matched to a gene: 13. The CDR3 loop reads CASSLTSAATGSYEQYF. CDR3 coding DNA: TGCGCCAGCAGCTTGACTAGCGCAGCGACGGGAAGCTACGAGCAGTACTTC.

This clone was seen a few times. The chain has TRBV29-1 and TRBJ1-4, with 7 bases fitting TRBD1. V lost 4 bases and J lost 8; bases outside the gene matches: 10. The germline CDR1 and CDR2 sequences are SQVTM and ANQGSEA. The CDR3 covers 14 residues. CDR3: CSVVKGGRGEKLFF. The CDR3, as DNA: TGCAGCGTTGTGAAAGGGGGCCGTGGGGAAAAACTGTTTTTT.

V gene TRBV5-6 combines with J gene TRBJ1-1; D is uncertain. From germline, CDR1 is SGHDT and CDR2 YYEEEE. The CDR3 totals 13 residues. Trimming took off 4 bases at V and 2 bases at J, with 9 bases between the two ends. In nucleotides, the CDR3 is TGTGCCAGCAGCCGCCGACTCAACACTGAAGCTTTCTTT. Translation gives CASSRRLNTEAFF.

The chain couples TRBV5-1 to TRBJ2-2; D tentatively reads TRBD1 or TRBD2 (5 bases each). Trimming left V 7 bases short and J 1 base short, with 8 bases between. Germline V CDR1 and CDR2: SGHRS, YFSETQ. This CDR3 comprises 13 residues. CDR3 sequence reads: CASRGENTGELFF. DNA for the CDR3: TGCGCCAGCCGAGGGGAGAACACCGGGGAGCTGTTTTTT.

This chain links TRBV28 with TRBJ1-5; D is perhaps TRBD1 (5 bases). The germline V and J ends were trimmed by 6 bases and 0 bases, with 12 bases remaining between them. Germline V lookup: CDR1 MDHEN, CDR2 SYDVKM. This CDR3 comprises 15 residues. CDR3 DNA: TGTGCCAGCAGCATCGGGGGATATAGCAATCAGCCCCAGCATTTT. Translation: CASSIGGYSNQPQHF.

This clone was counted a few times. The rearrangement links TRBV28 to TRBJ2-7; TRBD2 aligns across 10 bases. Looked up from germline, CDR1 is MDHEN and CDR2 is SYDVKM. V lost 7 bases, J lost 6 bases, and 12 bases stayed unmatched. The CDR3 extends over 15 amino acids. CDR3: CASTRYQASGSEQYF. In DNA form, the CDR3 reads TGTGCCAGCACGAGGTATCAGGCTAGCGGGAGCGAGCAGTACTTC.

The chain links TRBV5-4 to TRBJ1-1; D uncertain. Germline values: CDR1 SGHNT, CDR2 YYREEE (reference sequence). The CDR3 extends over 16 amino acids. V was pared by 0 bases and J by 0 bases, with 12 bases between. CDR3 in amino acids: CASSLVPEEVNTEAFF. The CDR3 DNA reads TGTGCCAGCAGCTTGGTACCGGAGGAGGTGAACACTGAAGCTTTCTTT.

The chain couples TRBV7-9 to TRBJ1-2; the D gene is possibly TRBD1 (6 bases). The CDR3 totals 13 residues. CDR1 and CDR2 from the germline V gene are SEHNR and FQNEAQ (reference sequence). V was pared by 4 bases and J by 4 bases, with 10 bases between. The CDR3 nucleotides read TGTGCCAGCAGCTCGCGGGACATCTATGGCTACACCTTC. Encoded protein: CASSSRDIYGYTF.

This clone was seen once. This rearrangement joins TRBV15 to TRBJ1-4; 7 bases agree with TRBD1. Unmatched junction bases numbered 5, after V lost 0 bases and J lost 7 bases. CDR3 length: 15 amino acids. Germline-derived CDR1 and CDR2 are LNHNV and YYDKDF (reference sequence). CDR3 sequence: CATSRDLEGAEKLFF. The CDR3 coding sequence is TGTGCCACCAGCAGAGATCTGGAGGGGGCTGAAAAACTGTTTTTT.

DNA for the CDR3: TGCGCCAGCAGCCCTCAGAACACAGATACGCAGTATTTT. It yields the protein CASSPQNTDTQYF. The chain recombines TRBV5-1 with TRBJ2-3; the D is unclear. The V and J ends lost 4 bases and 2 bases respectively, with 8 bases between them. This CDR3 comprises 13 residues. Germline V gene sequence: CDR1 SGHRS, CDR2 YFSETQ.